One and the same sample provided the 14 T cell receptor beta chains below, sequenced in a study of blood T cell repertoires in COVID-19. Clones were sequenced by immunoSEQ multiplex PCR, and TCRdb holds only the in-frame ones, with some missing. The sample shows hundreds of thousands of clones, 85% to 90% of them seen only once. The sequenced material came from PBMCs or T cells enriched from blood (not recorded which). The receptors derive from a man aged 25-45 years who had recovered from COVID-19.

The chain combines TRBV6-2 or TRBV6-3 with TRBJ2-1; 14 bases align to TRBD2. The V gene's germline CDR1 is MNHEY and CDR2 SVGEGT. V trimming: 2 bases; J trimming: 3 bases; junction bases outside the gene matches: 9. The CDR3 sequence is 19 residues long. The CDR3 DNA follows: TGTGCCAGCAGTTACCCTCGGACTAGCGGGGGGCCTAACTACAATGAGCAGTTCTTC. Protein: CASSYPRTSGGPNYNEQFF.

CDR3: CAWSDPRTGTNEKLFF. CDR3 DNA: TGTGCCTGGAGTGACCCTCGGACAGGGACTAATGAAAAACTGTTTTTT. The rearrangement joins TRBV30 to TRBJ1-4; 8 bases match TRBD1. Unmatched junction bases numbered 6, after V lost 1 base and J lost 2 bases. Germline loops: CDR1 GTSNPN, CDR2 SVGIG (reference sequence). The length of the CDR3 is 16 residues.

This clone was detected a few times. The sample contains more than one DNA sequence encoding this CDR3. The gene calls are TRBV7-9 and TRBJ1-2; D not certain. In germline, CDR1 is SEHNR, CDR2 FQNEAQ (reference sequence). CDR3 length: 13 amino acids. V dropped 1 base and J dropped 5 bases, with 8 bases sitting between them. CDR3 amino acids: CASSLGSGYGYTF. For the CDR3, the DNA is TGTGCCAGCAGCTTAGGGTCAGGTTATGGCTACACCTTC.

V gene TRBV27 combines with J gene TRBJ1-5, with 10 bases fitting TRBD1. The CDR3 covers 17 residues. CDR1 and CDR2 (germline): MNHEY, SMNVEV (reference sequence). V trimming: 6 bases; J trimming: 2 bases; junction bases outside the gene matches: 10. Here the CDR3 DNA reads TGTGCCAGCAGAACAGGGACAGGGGACCGAGGCAATCAGCCCCAGCATTTT. Protein sequence: CASRTGTGDRGNQPQHF.

The J gene is TRBJ2-7, the V gene TRBV7-2, with D unclear. V was shortened by 8 bases and J by 4 bases, with 18 bases between the two germline ends. The CDR3 sequence is 14 residues long. Germline lookup yields CDR1 SGHTA and CDR2 FQGNSA. CDR3 coding DNA: TGTGCCAGCGGATATATAGTAAAACAGTACGAGCAGTACTTC. It codes for CASGYIVKQYEQYF.

This rearrangement joins TRBV3-1 (or the pseudogene TRBV3-2) to TRBJ1-3; 8 bases are shared with TRBD1. Trimming at V came to 0 bases and at J to 4 bases, leaving 8 bases not matched to a gene. There are 17 residues in the CDR3. Germline-derived CDR1 and CDR2 are LGHDT and YNNKEL (reference sequence). The CDR3 here is CASSQDPGGASGNTIYF. The CDR3 region has the DNA TGTGCCAGCAGCCAAGATCCAGGGGGCGCATCCGGAAACACCATATATTTT.

V is TRBV5-4 and J is TRBJ1-1; D may be TRBD1 (6 bases). Between the trimmed V and J ends, which lost 4 bases and 1 base, there was a span of 14 bases. CDR3 length: 15 amino acids. The germline V gene encodes CDR1 SGHNT and CDR2 YYREEE (reference sequence). CDR3 in DNA: TGTGCCAGCAGCCCTCAAGGACAGAAGAACACTGAAGCTTTCTTT. As protein: CASSPQGQKNTEAFF.

The chain is built from TRBV29-1 and TRBJ2-1; 13 bases line up with TRBD2. The CDR3 spans 13 residues. Germline V gene sequence: CDR1 SQVTM, CDR2 ANQGSEA. The V and J ends lost 7 bases and 7 bases, in that order; junction bases with no gene match: 4. The CDR3 DNA follows: TGCAGCGCCGGGACTAGCGGGACGAATGAGCAGTTCTTC. It specifies CSAGTSGTNEQFF.

J is TRBJ2-7 and V is TRBV7-2; 11 positions match TRBD2. Germline V gene data show CDR1 as SGHTA and CDR2 as FQGNSA. Trimming cost V 5 bases and J 2 bases; bases outside gene matches: 5. The CDR3 is 15 amino acids. CDR3 in amino acids: CASSATSGGAYEQYF. CDR3 nucleotide sequence: TGTGCCAGCAGCGCAACTAGCGGGGGAGCCTACGAGCAGTACTTC. Full variable domain (missing parts from reference TRBV7-2 and TRBJ2-7): GAGVSQSPSNKVTEKGKDVELRCDPISGHTALYWYRQSLGQGLEFLIYFQGNSAPDKSGLPSDRFSAERTGGSVSTLTIQRTQQEDSAVYLCASSATSGGAYEQYFGPGTRLTVT.

The chain recombines TRBV2 with TRBJ1-1, with D unclear. Germline-derived CDR1 and CDR2 are SNHLY and FYNNEI. This CDR3 has 15 amino acids. V lost 3 bases to trimming and J lost 0 bases, with 11 bases between them. In nucleotides, the CDR3 is TGTGCCAGCAGTGACCCGGGGAATATGAACACTGAAGCTTTCTTT. It translates to CASSDPGNMNTEAFF. Combining the CDR3 with reference TRBV2 and TRBJ1-1 gives the whole variable domain EPEVTQTPSHQVTQMGQEVILRCVPISNHLYFYWYRQILGQKVEFLVSFYNNEISEKSEIFDDQFSVERPDGSNFTLKIRSTKLEDSAMYFCASSDPGNMNTEAFFGQGTRLTVV.

J is TRBJ1-1 and V is TRBV7-8, with no clear D. CDR3 length: 14 residues. Trimming cost V 2 bases and J 4 bases, with 11 bases left between them. Germline V gene data show CDR1 as SGHVS and CDR2 as FQNEAQ. CDR3 bases: TGTGCCAGCAGCTTATCGGGGTCGACCACTGAAGCTTTCTTT. Encoded protein: CASSLSGSTTEAFF. The full variable domain, in which reference TRBV7-8 and TRBJ1-1 provide the parts outside the CDR3, is GAGVSQSPRYKVAKRGQDVALRCDPISGHVSLFWYQQALGQGPEFLTYFQNEAQLDKSGLPSDRFFAERPEGSVSTLKIQRTQQEDSAVYLCASSLSGSTTEAFFGQGTRLTVV.

The chain combines TRBV18 with TRBJ1-2; tentatively, D is TRBD1 (5 bases). The CDR3 sequence is 16 residues long. Germline V lookup: CDR1 KGHSH, CDR2 LQKENI. With 3 bases removed from V and 5 bases from J, the gap between germline ends came to 19 bases. CDR3 sequence: CASSPPEGADTYGYTF. CDR3 bases: TGTGCCAGCTCACCCCCAGAAGGGGCGGACACTTATGGCTACACCTTC.

J is TRBJ2-3 and V is TRBV25-1; a possible D gene is TRBD1 (6 bases). The germline V gene encodes CDR1 MGHDK and CDR2 SYGVNS. V was shortened by 6 bases and J by 1 base, with 11 bases between the two germline ends. The CDR3 is 14 amino acids. The CDR3 DNA reads as TGTGCCAGCAGCCCAGGGGTCGGCACAGATACGCAGTATTTT. Amino acids: CASSPGVGTDTQYF.

The genes are TRBV7-2 and TRBJ1-3; no firm D call. The CDR3 length is 16 residues. V was shortened by 2 bases and J by 8 bases, with 19 bases between the two germline ends. The germline V gene encodes CDR1 SGHTA and CDR2 FQGNSA. The CDR3 region is CASSLFGLEVLDTIYF. Written as DNA, the CDR3 is TGTGCCAGCAGCTTATTCGGCCTAGAAGTCCTAGACACCATATATTTT.